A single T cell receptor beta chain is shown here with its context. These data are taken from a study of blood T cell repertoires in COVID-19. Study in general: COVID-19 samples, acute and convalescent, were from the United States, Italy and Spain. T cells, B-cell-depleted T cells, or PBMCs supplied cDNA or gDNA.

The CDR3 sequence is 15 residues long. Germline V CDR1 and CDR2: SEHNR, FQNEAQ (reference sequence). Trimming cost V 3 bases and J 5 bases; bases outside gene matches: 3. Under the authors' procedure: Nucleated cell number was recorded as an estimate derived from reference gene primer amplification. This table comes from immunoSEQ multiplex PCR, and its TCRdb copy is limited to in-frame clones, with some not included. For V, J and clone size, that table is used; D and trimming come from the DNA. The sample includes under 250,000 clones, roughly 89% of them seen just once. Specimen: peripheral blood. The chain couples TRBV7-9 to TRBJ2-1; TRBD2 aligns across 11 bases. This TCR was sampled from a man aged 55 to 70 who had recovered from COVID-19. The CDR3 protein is CASSLRLAGHNEQFF. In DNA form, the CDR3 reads TGTGCCAGCAGCTTGAGACTAGCGGGACACAATGAGCAGTTCTTC. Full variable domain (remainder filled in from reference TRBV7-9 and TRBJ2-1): DTGVSQNPRHKITKRGQNVTFRCDPISEHNRLYWYRQTLGQGPEFLTYFQNEAQLEKSRLLSDRFSAERPKGSFSTLEIQRTEQGDSAMYLCASSLRLAGHNEQFFGPGTRLTVL.